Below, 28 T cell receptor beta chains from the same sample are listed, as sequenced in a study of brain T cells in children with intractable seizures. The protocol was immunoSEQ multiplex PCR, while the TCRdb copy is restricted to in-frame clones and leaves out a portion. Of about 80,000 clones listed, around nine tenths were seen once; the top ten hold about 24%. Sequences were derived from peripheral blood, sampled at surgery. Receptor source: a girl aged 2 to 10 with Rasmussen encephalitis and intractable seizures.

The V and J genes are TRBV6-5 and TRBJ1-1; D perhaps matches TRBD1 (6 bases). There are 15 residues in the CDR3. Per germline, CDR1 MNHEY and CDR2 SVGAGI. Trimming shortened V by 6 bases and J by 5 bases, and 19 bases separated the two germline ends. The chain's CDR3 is CASRARDTLRTEAFF. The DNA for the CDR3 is TGTGCCAGCAGGGCTCGGGACACCCTCAGGACTGAAGCTTTCTTT.

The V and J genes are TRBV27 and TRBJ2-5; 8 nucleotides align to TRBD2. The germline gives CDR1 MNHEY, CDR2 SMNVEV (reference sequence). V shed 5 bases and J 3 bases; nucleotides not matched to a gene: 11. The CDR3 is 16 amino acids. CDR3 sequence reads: CASSRFSTSAEETQYF. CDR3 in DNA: TGTGCCAGCAGTCGCTTTTCGACTAGCGCCGAAGAGACCCAGTACTTC.

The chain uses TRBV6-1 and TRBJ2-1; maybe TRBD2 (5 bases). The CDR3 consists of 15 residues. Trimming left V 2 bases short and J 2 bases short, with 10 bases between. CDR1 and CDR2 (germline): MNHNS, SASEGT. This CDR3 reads CASSESAEAYNEQFF. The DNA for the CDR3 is TGTGCCAGCAGTGAATCGGCGGAGGCCTACAATGAGCAGTTCTTC.

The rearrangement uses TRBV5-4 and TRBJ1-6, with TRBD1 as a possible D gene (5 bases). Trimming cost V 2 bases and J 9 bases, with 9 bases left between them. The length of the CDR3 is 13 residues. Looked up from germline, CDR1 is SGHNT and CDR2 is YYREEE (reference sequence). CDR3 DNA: TGTGCCAGCAGCTTCTTTGGGGGTTCACCCCTCCACTTT. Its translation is CASSFFGGSPLHF. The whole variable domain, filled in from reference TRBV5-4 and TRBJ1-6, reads ETGVTQSPTHLIKTRGQQVTLRCSSQSGHNTVSWYQQALGQGPQFIFQYYREEENGRGNFPPRFSGLQFPNYSSELNVNALELDDSALYLCASSFFGGSPLHFGNGTRLTVT.

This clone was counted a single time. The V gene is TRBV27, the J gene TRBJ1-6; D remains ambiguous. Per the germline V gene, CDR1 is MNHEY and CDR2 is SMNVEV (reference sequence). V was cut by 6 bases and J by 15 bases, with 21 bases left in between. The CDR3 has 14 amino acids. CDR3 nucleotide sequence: TGTGCCAGCAGACGCGGACGGGAATTCAGTGGCCTCCACTTT. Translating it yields CASRRGREFSGLHF.

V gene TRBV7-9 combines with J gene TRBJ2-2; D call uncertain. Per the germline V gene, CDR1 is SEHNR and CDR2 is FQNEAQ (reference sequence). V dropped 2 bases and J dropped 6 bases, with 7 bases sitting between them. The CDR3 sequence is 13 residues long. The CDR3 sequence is CASSLIFSGELFF. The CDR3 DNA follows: TGTGCCAGCAGCTTAATTTTCTCCGGGGAGCTGTTTTTT. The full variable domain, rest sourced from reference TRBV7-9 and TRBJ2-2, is DTGVSQNPRHKITKRGQNVTFRCDPISEHNRLYWYRQTLGQGPEFLTYFQNEAQLEKSRLLSDRFSAERPKGSFSTLEIQRTEQGDSAMYLCASSLIFSGELFFGEGSRLTVL.

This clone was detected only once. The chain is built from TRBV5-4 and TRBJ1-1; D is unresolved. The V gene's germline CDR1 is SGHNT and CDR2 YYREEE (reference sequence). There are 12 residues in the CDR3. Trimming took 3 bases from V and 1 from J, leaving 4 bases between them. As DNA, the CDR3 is TGTGCCAGCAGCTCCCGGAACACTGAAGCTTTCTTT. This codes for CASSSRNTEAFF.

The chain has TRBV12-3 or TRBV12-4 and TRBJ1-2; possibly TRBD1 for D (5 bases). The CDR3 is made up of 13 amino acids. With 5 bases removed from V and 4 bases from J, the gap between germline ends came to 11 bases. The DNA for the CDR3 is TGTGCCAGCAGTCTCAGGGCCCTCTATGGCTACACCTTC. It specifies CASSLRALYGYTF.

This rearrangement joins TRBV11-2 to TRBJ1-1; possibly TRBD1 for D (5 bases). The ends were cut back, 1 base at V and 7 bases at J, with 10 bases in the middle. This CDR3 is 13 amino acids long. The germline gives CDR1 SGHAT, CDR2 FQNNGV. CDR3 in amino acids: CASSLGQGVEAFF. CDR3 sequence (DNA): TGTGCCAGCAGCTTAGGCCAGGGTGTTGAAGCTTTCTTT.

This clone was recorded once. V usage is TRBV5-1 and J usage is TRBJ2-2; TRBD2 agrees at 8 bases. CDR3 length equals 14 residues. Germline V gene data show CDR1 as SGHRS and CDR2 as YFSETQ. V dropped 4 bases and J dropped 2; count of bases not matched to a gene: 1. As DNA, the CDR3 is TGCGCCAGCAGCACTAGCGGCAACACCGGGGAGCTGTTTTTT. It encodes CASSTSGNTGELFF.

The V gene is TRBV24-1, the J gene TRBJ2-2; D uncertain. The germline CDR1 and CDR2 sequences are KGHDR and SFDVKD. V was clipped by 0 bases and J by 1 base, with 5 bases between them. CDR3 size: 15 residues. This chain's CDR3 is CATSDLWGNTGELFF. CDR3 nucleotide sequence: TGTGCCACCAGTGATTTGTGGGGGAACACCGGGGAGCTGTTTTTT.

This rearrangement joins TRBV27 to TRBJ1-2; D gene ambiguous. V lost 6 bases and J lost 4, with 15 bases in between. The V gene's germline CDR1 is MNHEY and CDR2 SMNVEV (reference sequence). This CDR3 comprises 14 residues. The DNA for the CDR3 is TGTGCCAGCAGGGCTCCTGGGGTTACCTATGGCTACACCTTC. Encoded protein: CASRAPGVTYGYTF.

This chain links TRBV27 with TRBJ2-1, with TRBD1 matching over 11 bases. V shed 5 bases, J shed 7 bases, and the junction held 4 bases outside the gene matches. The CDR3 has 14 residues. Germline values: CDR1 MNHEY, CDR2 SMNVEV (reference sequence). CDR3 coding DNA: TGTGCCAGCAGTAGGGACAGGGGGTATAATGAGCAGTTCTTC. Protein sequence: CASSRDRGYNEQFF.

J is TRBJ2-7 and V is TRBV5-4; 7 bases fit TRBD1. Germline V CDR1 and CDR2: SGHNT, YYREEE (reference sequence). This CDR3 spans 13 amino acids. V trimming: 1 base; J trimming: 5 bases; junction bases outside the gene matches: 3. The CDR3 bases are TGTGCCAGCAGCTTGAAGGGGGCCAACGAGCAGTACTTC. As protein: CASSLKGANEQYF. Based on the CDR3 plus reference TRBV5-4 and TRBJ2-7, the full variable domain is ETGVTQSPTHLIKTRGQQVTLRCSSQSGHNTVSWYQQALGQGPQFIFQYYREEENGRGNFPPRFSGLQFPNYSSELNVNALELDDSALYLCASSLKGANEQYFGPGTRLTVT.

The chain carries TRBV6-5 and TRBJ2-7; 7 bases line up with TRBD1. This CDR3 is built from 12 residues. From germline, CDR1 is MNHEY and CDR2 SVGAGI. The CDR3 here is CGTTGSSYEQYF. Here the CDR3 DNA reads TGTGGAACGACAGGGAGCTCCTACGAGCAGTACTTC.

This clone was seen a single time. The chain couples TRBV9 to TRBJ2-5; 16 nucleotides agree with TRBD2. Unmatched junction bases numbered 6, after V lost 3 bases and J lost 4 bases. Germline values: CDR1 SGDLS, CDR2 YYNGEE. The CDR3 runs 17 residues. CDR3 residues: CASSEGTSGGARETQYF. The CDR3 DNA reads TGTGCCAGCAGCGAAGGGACTAGCGGGGGGGCCAGAGAGACCCAGTACTTC.

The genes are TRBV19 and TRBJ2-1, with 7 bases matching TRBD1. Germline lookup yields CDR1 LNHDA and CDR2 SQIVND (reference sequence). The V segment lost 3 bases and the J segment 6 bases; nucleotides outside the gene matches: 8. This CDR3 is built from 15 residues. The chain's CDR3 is CASSMTGISSNEQFF. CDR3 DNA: TGTGCCAGTAGTATGACAGGGATAAGTAGCAATGAGCAGTTCTTC. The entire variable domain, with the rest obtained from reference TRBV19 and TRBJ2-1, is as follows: DGGITQSPKYLFRKEGQNVTLSCEQNLNHDAMYWYRQDPGQGLRLIYYSQIVNDFQKGDIAEGYSVSREKKESFPLTVTSAQKNPTAFYLCASSMTGISSNEQFFGPGTRLTVL.

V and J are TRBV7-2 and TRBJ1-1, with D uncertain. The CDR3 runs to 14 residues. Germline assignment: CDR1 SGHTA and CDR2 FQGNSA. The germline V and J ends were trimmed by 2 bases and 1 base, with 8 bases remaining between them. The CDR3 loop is CASSLNSKNTEAFF. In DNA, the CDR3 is TGTGCCAGCAGCTTAAACAGCAAGAACACTGAAGCTTTCTTT. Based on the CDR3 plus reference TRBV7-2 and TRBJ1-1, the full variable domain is GAGVSQSPSNKVTEKGKDVELRCDPISGHTALYWYRQSLGQGLEFLIYFQGNSAPDKSGLPSDRFSAERTGGSVSTLTIQRTQQEDSAVYLCASSLNSKNTEAFFGQGTRLTVV.

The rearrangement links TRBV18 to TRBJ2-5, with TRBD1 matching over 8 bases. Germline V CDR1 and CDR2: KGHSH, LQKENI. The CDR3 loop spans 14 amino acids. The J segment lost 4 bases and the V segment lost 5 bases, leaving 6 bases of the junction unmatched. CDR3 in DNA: TGTGCCAGCTCATTTCCGACAGGGGTAGAGACCCAGTACTTC. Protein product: CASSFPTGVETQYF.

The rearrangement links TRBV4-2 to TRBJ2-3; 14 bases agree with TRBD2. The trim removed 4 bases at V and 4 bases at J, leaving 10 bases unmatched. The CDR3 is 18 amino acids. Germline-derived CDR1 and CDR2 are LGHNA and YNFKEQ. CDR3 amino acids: CASSLGPGLAGAPDTQYF. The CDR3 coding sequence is TGTGCCAGCAGCCTAGGGCCGGGACTAGCGGGAGCCCCAGATACGCAGTATTTT.

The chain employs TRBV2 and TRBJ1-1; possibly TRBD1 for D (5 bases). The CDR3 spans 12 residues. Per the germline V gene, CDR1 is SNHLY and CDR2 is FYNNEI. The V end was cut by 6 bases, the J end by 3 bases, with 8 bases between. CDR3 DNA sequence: TGTGCCAGCAGCTGGGACGACACTGAAGCTTTCTTT. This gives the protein CASSWDDTEAFF.

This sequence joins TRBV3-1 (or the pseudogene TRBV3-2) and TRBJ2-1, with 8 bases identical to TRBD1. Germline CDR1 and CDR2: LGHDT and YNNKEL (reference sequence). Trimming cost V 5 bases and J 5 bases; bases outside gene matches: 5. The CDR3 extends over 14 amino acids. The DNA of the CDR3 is TGTGCCAGCAGCGGACAGGGATCCAACAATGAGCAGTTCTTC. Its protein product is CASSGQGSNNEQFF.

DNA for the CDR3: TGTGCCAGCAGCCAACTAGCGGGAAGATCCTACGAGCAGTACTTC. Its protein product is CASSQLAGRSYEQYF. The rearrangement links TRBV7-2 to TRBJ2-7; 10 nucleotides match TRBD2. The germline V gene has CDR1 SGHTA and CDR2 FQGNSA. CDR3 length: 15 residues. The ends lost 5 bases at V and 1 base at J; junction bases unmatched: 5.

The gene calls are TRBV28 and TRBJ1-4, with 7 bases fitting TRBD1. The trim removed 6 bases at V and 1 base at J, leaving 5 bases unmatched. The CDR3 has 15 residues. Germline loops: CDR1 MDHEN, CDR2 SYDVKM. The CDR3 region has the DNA TGTGCCAGCAGAACAGGGGACTTAACTAATGAAAAACTGTTTTTT. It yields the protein CASRTGDLTNEKLFF.

The CDR3 nucleotides read TGTGCCACCAGCGGGACAGGGAGGACAGATACGCAGTATTTT. Its protein is CATSGTGRTDTQYF. V usage is TRBV24-1 and J usage is TRBJ2-3; TRBD1 aligns across 9 bases. The CDR3 spans 14 residues. CDR1 and CDR2 (germline): KGHDR, SFDVKD. The trim removed 7 bases at V and 3 bases at J, leaving 4 bases unmatched.

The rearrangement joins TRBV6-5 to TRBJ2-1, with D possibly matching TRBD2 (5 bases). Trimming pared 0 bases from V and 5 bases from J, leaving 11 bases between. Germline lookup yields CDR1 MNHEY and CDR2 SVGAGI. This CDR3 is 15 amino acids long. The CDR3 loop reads CASSYSKPTNNEQFF. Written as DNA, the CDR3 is TGTGCCAGCAGTTACTCGAAACCGACTAACAATGAGCAGTTCTTC.

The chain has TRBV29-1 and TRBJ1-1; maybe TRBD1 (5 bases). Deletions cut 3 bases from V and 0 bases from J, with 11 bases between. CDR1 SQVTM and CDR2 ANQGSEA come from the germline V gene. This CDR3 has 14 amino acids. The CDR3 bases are TGCAGCGTTGAGAGGGGCAGGTTGAACACTGAAGCTTTCTTT. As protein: CSVERGRLNTEAFF. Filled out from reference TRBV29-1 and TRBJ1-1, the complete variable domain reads SAVISQKPSRDICQRGTSLTIQCQVDSQVTMMFWYRQQPGQSLTLIATANQGSEATYESGFVIDKFPISRPNLTFSTLTVSNMSPEDSSIYLCSVERGRLNTEAFFGQGTRLTVV.

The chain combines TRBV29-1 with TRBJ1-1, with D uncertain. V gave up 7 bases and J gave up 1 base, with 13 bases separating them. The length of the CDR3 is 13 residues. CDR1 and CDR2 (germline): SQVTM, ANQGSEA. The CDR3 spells CSANWKRNTEAFF. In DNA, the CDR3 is TGCAGCGCCAACTGGAAACGGAACACTGAAGCTTTCTTT.